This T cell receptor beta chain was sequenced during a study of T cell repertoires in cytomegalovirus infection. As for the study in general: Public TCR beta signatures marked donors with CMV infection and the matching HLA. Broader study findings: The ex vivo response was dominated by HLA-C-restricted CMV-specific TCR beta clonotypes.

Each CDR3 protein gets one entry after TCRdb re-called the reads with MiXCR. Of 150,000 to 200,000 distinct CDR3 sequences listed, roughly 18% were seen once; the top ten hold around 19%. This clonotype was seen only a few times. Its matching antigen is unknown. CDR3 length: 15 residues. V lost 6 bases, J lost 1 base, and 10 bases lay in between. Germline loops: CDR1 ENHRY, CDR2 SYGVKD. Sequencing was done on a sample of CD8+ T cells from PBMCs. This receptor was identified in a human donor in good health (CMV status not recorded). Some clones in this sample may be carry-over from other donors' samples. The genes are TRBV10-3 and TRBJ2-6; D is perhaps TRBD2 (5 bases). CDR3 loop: CAISPSGSGANVLTF. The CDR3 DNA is TGTGCCATCAGCCCCTCGGGGTCTGGGGCCAACGTCCTGACTTTC.